The 22 T cell receptor beta chains in this list originate from one sample, sequenced in a study of sequential checkpoint blockade in melanoma. The treatment here: randomized to nivolumab then ipilimumab (arm A) or the reverse (arm B). TCRdb's copy holds only in-frame clones and misses some; the assay was immunoSEQ multiplex PCR. The sample holds around 15,000 clones; around 94% are singletons and the top ten take 24%. The specimen was CD8+ T cells sorted from blood (inferred from file names), collected from a patient given nivolumab and ipilimumab in sequence. These receptors originate from a human donor with melanoma.

This clone was picked up a small number of times. The V gene is TRBV27, the J gene TRBJ1-2; D unclear. Germline V gene sequence: CDR1 MNHEY, CDR2 SMNVEV (reference sequence). V was trimmed by 5 bases and J by 3 bases, leaving 10 bases between them. This CDR3 spans 13 amino acids. CDR3 residues: CASSPTVHYGYTF. CDR3 DNA sequence: TGTGCCAGCAGTCCCACAGTCCACTATGGCTACACCTTC.

This chain links TRBV19 with TRBJ1-1; D possibly corresponds to TRBD1 (6 bases). The CDR3 is made up of 14 amino acids. V dropped 7 bases and J dropped 1 base, with 13 bases sitting between them. Looked up from germline, CDR1 is LNHDA and CDR2 is SQIVND (reference sequence). CDR3 sequence: CASTPTDRNTEAFF. For the CDR3, the DNA is TGTGCCAGTACCCCCACGGACAGGAACACTGAAGCTTTCTTT.

This sequence joins TRBV5-1 and TRBJ1-2; no reliable D call. The ends were cut back, 2 bases at V and 1 base at J, with 9 bases in the middle. Germline V CDR1 and CDR2: SGHRS, YFSETQ. The CDR3 covers 14 residues. CDR3 DNA sequence: TGCGCCAGCAGCTTCGACGACTTTAACTATGGCTACACCTTC. Protein: CASSFDDFNYGYTF.

This chain uses TRBV28 with TRBJ1-2; the D gene is possibly TRBD1 (5 bases). The CDR3 is made up of 13 amino acids. The germline gives CDR1 MDHEN, CDR2 SYDVKM. Trimming took off 7 bases at V and 3 bases at J, with 12 bases between the two ends. The CDR3 protein is CASNNKGYYGYTF. DNA of the CDR3: TGTGCCAGCAACAACAAGGGGTACTATGGCTACACCTTC.

The chain is built from TRBV28 and TRBJ1-1; D call uncertain. Trimming cost V 11 bases and J 5 bases, with 15 bases left between them. CDR3 length: 12 amino acids. Germline V gives CDR1 MDHEN, CDR2 SYDVKM. The chain's CDR3 is CACGRGWTEAFF. The CDR3 nucleotides read TGTGCCTGCGGTAGAGGGTGGACTGAAGCTTTCTTT.

The chain couples TRBV4-3 to TRBJ1-3; 9 nucleotides align to TRBD1. Germline values: CDR1 LGHNA, CDR2 YSLEER. The CDR3 covers 17 residues. Unmatched junction bases numbered 7, after V lost 0 bases and J lost 4 bases. The CDR3 DNA is TGCGCCAGCAGCCAAGAAGAGGGACAGGGTACCGGAAACACCATATATTTT. This gives the protein CASSQEEGQGTGNTIYF.

This rearrangement joins TRBV29-1 to TRBJ1-2; D is unresolved. Germline values: CDR1 SQVTM, CDR2 ANQGSEA. With 3 bases removed from V and 2 bases from J, the gap between germline ends came to 10 bases. The CDR3 extends over 13 amino acids. DNA of the CDR3: TGCAGCGTTGAGGACTGGGAGAACTATGGCTACACCTTC. Amino acids: CSVEDWENYGYTF.

This chain joins TRBV5-1 and TRBJ2-2, with D tentatively TRBD2 (5 bases). Trimming shortened V by 2 bases and J by 1 base, and 9 bases separated the two germline ends. The V gene's germline CDR1 is SGHRS and CDR2 YFSETQ. CDR3 size: 15 residues. The CDR3 DNA reads TGCGCCAGCAGCTTCGACGCGGGGAACACCGGGGAGCTGTTTTTT. It specifies CASSFDAGNTGELFF.

The chain has TRBV6-1 and TRBJ2-7; 8 bases match TRBD2. This CDR3 comprises 14 residues. Looked up from germline, CDR1 is MNHNS and CDR2 is SASEGT. V lost 4 bases, J lost 2 bases, and 4 bases stayed unmatched. The CDR3 loop is CASSVWRGAYEQYV. The CDR3 bases are TGTGCCAGCAGTGTATGGCGGGGGGCCTACGAGCAGTACGTC.

The gene calls are TRBV28 and TRBJ1-1; the D gene is possibly TRBD1 (5 bases). This CDR3 is 14 amino acids long. Trimming removed 1 base from V and 4 bases from J, with 10 bases in between. Looked up from germline, CDR1 is MDHEN and CDR2 is SYDVKM. The CDR3 nucleotides read TGTGCCAGCAGTTTATCAGGGTCCGGCACTGAAGCTTTCTTT. Translating it yields CASSLSGSGTEAFF.

In this sample, this clone turned up once. The chain carries TRBV28 and TRBJ1-1; D may be TRBD1 (5 bases). CDR1 and CDR2 (germline): MDHEN, SYDVKM. The CDR3 runs 13 residues. Trimming stripped 6 bases from V and 4 bases from J, with 12 bases between. CDR3 sequence reads: CASRGLGGTEAFF. The CDR3 nucleotides read TGTGCCAGCAGAGGATTGGGGGGCACTGAAGCTTTCTTT. Full variable domain (outside the CDR3, taken from reference TRBV28 and TRBJ1-1): DVKVTQSSRYLVKRTGEKVFLECVQDMDHENMFWYRQDPGLGLRLIYFSYDVKMKEKGDIPEGYSVSREKKERFSLILESASTNQTSMYLCASRGLGGTEAFFGQGTRLTVV.

J is TRBJ2-3 and V is TRBV5-4; 10 bases align to TRBD2. Trimming cost V 4 bases and J 0 bases; bases outside gene matches: 5. CDR3 length: 16 residues. In germline, CDR1 is SGHNT, CDR2 YYREEE (reference sequence). The CDR3 reads CASSQGLAKSTDTQYF. The CDR3 DNA sequence: TGTGCCAGCAGCCAGGGACTAGCGAAAAGCACAGATACGCAGTATTTT.

The V and J genes are TRBV6-1 and TRBJ2-7; 7 nucleotides line up with TRBD1. The CDR3 covers 15 residues. Germline CDR1 MNHNS, CDR2 SASEGT. Trimming took 2 bases from V and 0 from J; bases not matched to a gene: 4. In DNA form, the CDR3 reads TGTGCCAGCAGTGAATTGGGGACAGCCTCCTACGAGCAGTACTTC. Translation: CASSELGTASYEQYF.

This chain links TRBV5-6 with TRBJ1-5; D is unresolved. Germline CDR1 is SGHDT and CDR2 is YYEEEE. Between the trimmed V and J ends, which lost 7 bases and 0 bases, there was a span of 23 bases. The CDR3 contains 18 residues. CDR3 in amino acids: CASEVWAGYTISNQPQHF. The DNA of the CDR3 is TGTGCCAGCGAAGTTTGGGCGGGGTACACGATTAGCAATCAGCCCCAGCATTTT.

The CDR3 DNA reads as TGTGCCTGGGGACCAGGGACTTCAACTAATGAAAAACTGTTTTTT. It encodes CAWGPGTSTNEKLFF. The genes are TRBV30 and TRBJ1-4; weak D call: TRBD1 (5 bases). Trimming shortened V by 5 bases and J by 0 bases, and 13 bases separated the two germline ends. Germline CDR1 is GTSNPN and CDR2 is SVGIG (reference sequence). The CDR3 spans 15 residues.

The chain combines TRBV29-1 with TRBJ1-5; 9 bases fit TRBD1. After removal of 4 bases from V and 6 bases from J, the junction contained 7 bases not matched to a gene. Germline V gives CDR1 SQVTM, CDR2 ANQGSEA. The CDR3 runs 14 residues. The DNA for the CDR3 is TGCAGCGTTGCGGAAACAGGGGGCGGTCAGCCCCAGCATTTT. Its translation: CSVAETGGGQPQHF. The variable domain in full, with the rest retrieved from reference TRBV29-1 and TRBJ1-5, is SAVISQKPSRDICQRGTSLTIQCQVDSQVTMMFWYRQQPGQSLTLIATANQGSEATYESGFVIDKFPISRPNLTFSTLTVSNMSPEDSSIYLCSVAETGGGQPQHFGDGTRLSIL.

This clone was recorded only once. This chain joins TRBV11-1 and TRBJ1-4, with 9 bases lining up with TRBD1. Per germline, CDR1 SGHAT and CDR2 FQDESV (reference sequence). CDR3 length: 13 residues. V shed 11 bases, J shed 4 bases, and the junction held 5 bases outside the gene matches. The CDR3 bases are TGTGCCCTTGGGGACAGGGTTAATGAAAAACTGTTTTTT. Protein product: CALGDRVNEKLFF.

The J gene is TRBJ1-2, the V gene TRBV2; possibly TRBD1 for D (6 bases). CDR1 and CDR2 from the germline V gene are SNHLY and FYNNEI. The CDR3 is 15 residues long. Trimming stripped 6 bases from V and 2 bases from J, with 16 bases between. CDR3 sequence (DNA): TGTGCCAGCAGAGCCTCTACAACAGGGAACTATGGCTACACCTTC. Its translation: CASRASTTGNYGYTF. The full variable domain, with the rest looked up from reference TRBV2 and TRBJ1-2, is EPEVTQTPSHQVTQMGQEVILRCVPISNHLYFYWYRQILGQKVEFLVSFYNNEISEKSEIFDDQFSVERPDGSNFTLKIRSTKLEDSAMYFCASRASTTGNYGYTFGSGTRLTVV.

The V and J genes are TRBV10-3 and TRBJ1-1, with D perhaps matching TRBD1 (5 bases). Looked up from germline, CDR1 is ENHRY and CDR2 is SYGVKD. V lost 6 bases and J lost 4, with 9 bases in between. This CDR3 contains 12 residues. The CDR3 spells CAIRADSTEAFF. CDR3 DNA sequence: TGTGCCATCAGGGCTGACAGCACTGAAGCTTTCTTT.

The chain uses TRBV10-2 and TRBJ1-1; 9 positions match TRBD1. This CDR3 contains 13 residues. V gave up 8 bases and J gave up 8 bases; unmatched junction bases: 9. CDR1 is WSHSY and CDR2 is SAAADI in the germline V gene. Here the CDR3 reads CASGQGLVTEAFF. CDR3 DNA: TGCGCCAGCGGACAGGGGCTGGTGACCGAAGCTTTCTTT.

CDR3 region: CASSLEPSVSYEQYF. The CDR3 region has the DNA TGCGCCAGCAGCTTGGAACCTAGCGTATCCTACGAGCAGTACTTC. The gene calls are TRBV5-1 and TRBJ2-7, with D possibly being TRBD2 (6 bases). Per germline, CDR1 SGHRS and CDR2 YFSETQ. CDR3 length equals 15 residues. The V gene lost 0 bases and the J gene lost 1 base, with 11 bases spanning the gap.

The chain combines TRBV5-4 with TRBJ1-2; D is perhaps TRBD1 (6 bases). Trimming cost V 6 bases and J 7 bases, with 10 bases left between them. The germline CDR1 and CDR2 sequences are SGHNT and YYREEE (reference sequence). CDR3 size: 11 residues. The CDR3 bases are TGTGCCAGCAAAAACAGGGTTGGCTACACCTTC. Its protein product is CASKNRVGYTF.